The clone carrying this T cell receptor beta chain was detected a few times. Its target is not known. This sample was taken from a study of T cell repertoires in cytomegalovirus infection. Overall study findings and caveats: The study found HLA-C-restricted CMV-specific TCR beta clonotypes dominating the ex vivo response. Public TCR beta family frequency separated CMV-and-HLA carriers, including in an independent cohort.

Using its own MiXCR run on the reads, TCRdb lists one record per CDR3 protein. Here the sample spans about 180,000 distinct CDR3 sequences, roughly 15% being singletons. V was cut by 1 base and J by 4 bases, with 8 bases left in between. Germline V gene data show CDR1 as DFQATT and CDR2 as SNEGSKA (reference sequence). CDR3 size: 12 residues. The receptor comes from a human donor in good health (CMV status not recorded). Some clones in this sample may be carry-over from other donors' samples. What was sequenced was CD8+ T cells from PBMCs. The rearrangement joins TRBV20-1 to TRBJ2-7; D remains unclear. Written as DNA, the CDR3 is TGCAGTGCTAGAGTAAGGAGATACGAGCAGTACTTC. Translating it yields CSARVRRYEQYF.